The present T cell receptor beta chain was sequenced within a study of shared clonotypes between healthy human individuals (dated by TCRdb to about 2020). With respect to the entire study: A few men and two women, aged 18 to 49 years, made up the cohort. Per donor, three plates each were used for CD4 naive and CD4 memory, two for CD8 naive, and one for CD8 memory. The study deeply sequenced blood TCR repertoires of roughly five healthy adults to estimate repertoire size and the extent of clonotype sharing between individuals. To increase sequencing depth and limit assay-specific biases, different laboratories used diverse techniques to prepare libraries and sequence TCR repertoires. Each donor's leukapheresis produced roughly between roughly 0.85 and 9 billion PBMCs. Study-wide findings and limitations: Compared with non-shared clonotypes, the clonotypes found in all four sorted-subset donors had higher generation probabilities. Because the study included a small number of donors, the genetic and exposure-history diversity represented was limited. Incomplete sequencing was indicated by rarefaction of sorted-subset datasets, despite the large sequencing depth. Sharing across a handful of donors was observed for 4.5% to 6.5% of naive CD4, over 3% of naive CD8, over 2% of memory CD4, and roughly 0.4% of memory CD8 clonotypes. Only blood was sampled, and tissue TCR repertoires likely differ from those in blood. Larger estimated clonotype richness was generally found for naive subsets than for memory subsets. Pairwise subsampling led to the expectation that sequencing depth would affect the degree of clonotype sharing among donors.

CD8 naive samples were obtained by positive selection for CCR7 among CD45RO-negative cells, yielding a CD45RA+CCR7+ population from which TemRA cells were excluded. Donors were healthy HIV-negative adults with no recently reported acute infections or vaccinations. Every donor was a Caucasian adult residing in Nashville, Tennessee, USA. Blood was obtained by leukapheresis, after which PBMCs were separated by Ficoll-Histopaque density gradient centrifugation and cryopreserved in liquid nitrogen vapor phase. Purity and quantity of every magnetically sorted T cell population were checked by analytical flow cytometry. Each sorted fraction had its genomic DNA isolated and then quantified by UV absorbance on a Nanodrop 2000c. In this sample, this clone turned up a few times. The antigen it binds to is not known. No base quality values were provided; no much bigger clone lies one nucleotide off. The germline V gene (reference sequence) specifies MNHEY as CDR1 and SMNVEV as CDR2. V lost 3 bases and J lost 3 bases; the stretch between them is 12 bases long. The CDR3 runs 14 residues from the cysteine to the phenylalanine. The kept DNA is CDR3 alone, 42 bases in frame from the first base.

Using the deep immunoSEQ assay, TCR CDR3 regions were amplified from genomic DNA by multiplex PCR. For each cell subset, the extracted genomic DNA was distributed evenly across all wells of several immunoSEQ 96-well plates, and each plate served as one replicate. For sorted subsets, about 200 ng genomic DNA, equal to 25,000 to 35,000 T cell genomes, was loaded into each replicate PCR. The purified libraries were quantified using a Qubit 3.0 fluorometer, sized with a Bioanalyzer 2100, and then quantified again using the KAPA Library Quantification kit. A separate single-read 150-cycle Illumina NextSeq 550 flow cell was used to sequence each immunoSEQ 96-well plate. The authors' pipeline ran thus. Because only junctional sequences without quality scores were contained in the immunoSEQ output, filtering matching that applied to full-length reads could not be performed. Sequences were annotated with PyIR, a Python wrapper for IgBLAST v1.9, and V/J genes and CDR3 were assigned using IMGT germline references. Reads with weak V/J assignments (E-value above 1e-6), missing CDR3, stop codons, out-of-frame junctions, or ambiguous translated residues were removed. V3J clonotypes were defined by identical inferred V gene, J gene, and CDR3 amino acid sequence. To compute the percentage overlap between repertoires, the number of shared unique clonotypes was divided by the size of the smaller repertoire. RTK rarefaction, the Chao1 estimator, and Recon v2.1 estimates of unobserved clonotypes were used to assess repertoire richness. Generation probabilities for all TCRbeta clonotypes obtained by the gDNA method from a handful of donors were computed using OLGA. As stored in TCRdb, this immuneACCESS dataset retains in-frame rearrangements with V and J assigned. A fraction of the clones does not appear; measured against another copy, unresolved V genes explain less than half of the discrepancy, and the remainder lacks a known reason. That table supplies the V and J calls and clone size; D and trimming were determined from the DNA. The sample profile shows about 590,000 clones; nearly 97% of them were found once. 0.085% to 0.11% of the sample is in the top ten clones.

The chain couples TRBV27 to TRBJ2-7; the D gene is not confidently resolved. This receptor was obtained from a woman aged 25 to 39 in good health. Material: naive CD8+ T cells sorted from blood. What this sample's cell subset or site label stands for: CD45RA+CCR7+. The nucleotides read TGTGCCAGCAGTTTCGGCCGAGGCAACTACGAGCAGTACTTC. This translates into CASSFGRGNYEQYF.